This T cell receptor beta chain was documented in a study of graft-versus-host responses after intestinal transplantation. Study details: The recipients all started with anti-thymocyte globulin induction and then took tacrolimus and steroids for two to four years.

With respect to this clone: Its antigen remains unidentified.

Findings and caveats of the study: Subjects displaying graft-donor T cell macrochimerism possessed elevated graft-versus-host to host-versus-graft clonal ratios inside allografts. HvG clone declines early post-transplant were associated with peak circulating GvH levels.

Per the germline V gene, CDR1 is SGHNT and CDR2 is YENEEA. V gave up 5 bases and J gave up 7 bases, with 14 bases separating them. The CDR3 extends over 13 amino acids. The repertoire was sequenced with immunoSEQ multiplex PCR; TCRdb's copy has only in-frame clones and lacks some. The sample carries tens of thousands of clones, approximately 84% recorded once. The source is a human donor who was the organ donor for an intestinal transplant. The source was unstimulated CD4+ T cells sorted from spleen or lymph node cells, collected before transplant. V and J are TRBV11-3 and TRBJ1-1; D remains unclear. The CDR3 loop reads CASSRVRQYEAFF. Here the CDR3 DNA reads TGTGCCAGCAGCCGGGTTCGGCAGTATGAAGCTTTCTTT.